Shown below are 15 T cell receptor beta chains from a single sample sequenced in a study of neoadjuvant anti-PD-1 for oral cavity cancer. Sequencing was performed with immunoSEQ multiplex PCR; in TCRdb, only in-frame clones are kept and a portion is missing. The data contain tens of thousands of clones, about 83% of them seen just once; the ten biggest clones take up around 3.2%. The specimen was PBMCs, collected before nivolumab (anti-PD-1) treatment. All receptors derive from a person aged 35-79 years with oral cavity squamous cell carcinoma.

This chain connects TRBV9 to TRBJ2-7, with D maybe TRBD2 (6 bases). In germline, CDR1 is SGDLS, CDR2 YYNGEE. This CDR3 spans 16 amino acids. Between the trimmed V and J ends, which lost 3 bases and 4 bases, there was a span of 20 bases. The CDR3 loop reads CASSGAPGSGIYEQYF. CDR3 nucleotide sequence: TGTGCCAGCAGCGGGGCCCCAGGTAGCGGAATATACGAGCAGTACTTC.

The genes are TRBV5-4 and TRBJ2-7; tentative D call: TRBD1 (7 bases). From germline, CDR1 is SGHNT and CDR2 YYREEE (reference sequence). There are 15 residues in the CDR3. V was cut by 4 bases and J by 7 bases, with 21 bases left in between. The CDR3 protein is CASSPGGGGTKEQYF. The CDR3 coding sequence is TGTGCCAGCAGCCCCGGAGGGGGCGGTACCAAAGAGCAGTACTTC.

In this sample, this clone turned up a few times. The chain carries TRBV10-2 and TRBJ2-3; D gene ambiguous. Between the trimmed V and J ends, which lost 8 bases and 5 bases, there was a span of 8 bases. The germline V gene encodes CDR1 WSHSY and CDR2 SAAADI. This CDR3 region has 11 residues. The CDR3 here is CASEGIDTQYF. The DNA of the CDR3 is TGCGCCAGCGAAGGGATAGATACGCAGTATTTT.

This rearrangement joins TRBV4-1 to TRBJ2-2; a weak D match, TRBD1 (5 bases). The CDR3 extends over 14 amino acids. Looked up from germline, CDR1 is MGHRA and CDR2 is YSYEKL. V lost 1 base to trimming and J lost 7 bases, with 10 bases between them. The CDR3 loop reads CASSQGYRGGELFF. For the CDR3, the DNA is TGCGCCAGCAGCCAAGGGTATAGGGGCGGGGAGCTGTTTTTT.

The chain carries TRBV7-3 and TRBJ1-2, with 8 bases identical to TRBD1. V gave up 4 bases and J gave up 8 bases; unmatched junction bases: 12. Looked up from germline, CDR1 is SGHTA and CDR2 is FQGTGA. There are 15 residues in the CDR3. In DNA, the CDR3 is TGTGCCAGCAGCTCAAGGACAGGGAAGGAGAAGGGCTACACCTTC. Its translation: CASSSRTGKEKGYTF.

J is TRBJ2-3 and V is TRBV30; no definite D call. CDR3 size: 13 residues. Germline V gene data show CDR1 as GTSNPN and CDR2 as SVGIG (reference sequence). Trimming pared 2 bases from V and 1 base from J, leaving 7 bases between. This CDR3 is CAWSILGTDTQYF. Here the CDR3 DNA reads TGTGCCTGGAGTATTCTGGGCACAGATACGCAGTATTTT.

The J gene is TRBJ2-3, the V gene TRBV2; D is undetermined. Germline values: CDR1 SNHLY, CDR2 FYNNEI. The V end was cut by 7 bases, the J end by 6 bases, with 17 bases between. The CDR3 is 14 residues long. The CDR3 region is CASNYRLARDTQYF. Written as DNA, the CDR3 is TGTGCCAGCAACTACCGACTCGCTAGGGATACGCAGTATTTT.

The chain is built from TRBV5-4 and TRBJ1-4; D gene unclear. The V end lost 4 bases, the J end lost 7 bases, and 14 bases lay between the germline ends. The CDR3 sequence is 14 residues long. Germline V CDR1 and CDR2: SGHNT, YYREEE (reference sequence). CDR3 amino acids: CASSLGYGREKLFF. For the CDR3, the DNA is TGTGCCAGCAGCCTCGGGTATGGTCGTGAAAAACTGTTTTTT.

The chain carries TRBV5-4 and TRBJ2-7, with 13 bases matching TRBD2. With V trimmed by 3 bases and J by 2 bases, 2 bases remained unmatched. The CDR3 has 15 residues. Per germline, CDR1 SGHNT and CDR2 YYREEE (reference sequence). The DNA of the CDR3 is TGTGCCAGCAGCTCCGGACTAGCGGGGGCCTACGAGCAGTACTTC. This codes for CASSSGLAGAYEQYF.

The gene calls are TRBV9 and TRBJ2-7; TRBD2 might be the D (5 bases). V was shortened by 4 bases and J by 9 bases, with 11 bases between the two germline ends. Germline V CDR1 and CDR2: SGDLS, YYNGEE. The CDR3 sequence is 11 residues long. CDR3 DNA: TGTGCCAGCAGCCCCAGAGGAGGGCAGTACTTC. Encoded protein: CASSPRGGQYF.

The chain has TRBV18 and TRBJ1-2; possible D gene TRBD1, 5 bases. Trimming pared 0 bases from V and 4 bases from J, leaving 9 bases between. The CDR3 runs 14 residues. Germline CDR1 is KGHSH and CDR2 is LQKENI. The CDR3 region is CASSPPGVRYGYTF. CDR3 DNA: TGTGCCAGCTCACCACCGGGGGTCCGCTATGGCTACACCTTC.

The chain uses TRBV6-1 and TRBJ1-1; D unresolved. CDR3 length equals 12 residues. Germline V gene lookup returns CDR1 MNHNS and CDR2 SASEGT. The V and J ends lost 6 bases and 2 bases respectively, with 7 bases between them. CDR3 sequence: CASRAANTEAFF. DNA of the CDR3: TGTGCCAGCAGGGCGGCTAACACTGAAGCTTTCTTT.

The gene calls are TRBV6-5 and TRBJ1-2; D not certain. The germline V and J ends were trimmed by 0 bases and 4 bases, with 6 bases remaining between them. The CDR3 length is 13 residues. Germline V gene data show CDR1 as MNHEY and CDR2 as SVGAGI. The CDR3 spells CASSYSEAYGYTF. For the CDR3, the DNA is TGTGCCAGCAGTTACTCGGAGGCCTATGGCTACACCTTC.

The chain carries TRBV4-1 and TRBJ1-2; D is perhaps TRBD1 (6 bases). The CDR3 totals 16 residues. The ends were cut back, 1 base at V and 3 bases at J, with 15 bases in the middle. Germline assignment: CDR1 MGHRA and CDR2 YSYEKL. CDR3: CASSQADRIRYYGYTF. The CDR3 DNA sequence: TGCGCCAGCAGCCAAGCGGACAGAATTCGGTACTATGGCTACACCTTC.

This clone came up once. V is TRBV7-9 and J is TRBJ2-2; D is undetermined. CDR1 is SEHNR, CDR2 FQNEAQ, per germline (reference sequence). CDR3 length equals 13 residues. Trimming removed 2 bases at V and 4 bases at J, with 5 bases between. The CDR3 nucleotides are TGTGCCAGCAGCTTAAAAGCCACCGGGGAGCTGTTTTTT. Amino acids: CASSLKATGELFF. Using reference TRBV7-9 and TRBJ2-2 for the parts outside the CDR3, the full variable domain is DTGVSQNPRHKITKRGQNVTFRCDPISEHNRLYWYRQTLGQGPEFLTYFQNEAQLEKSRLLSDRFSAERPKGSFSTLEIQRTEQGDSAMYLCASSLKATGELFFGEGSRLTVL.